The clone carrying this T cell receptor (beta chain) was detected only once. Antigen unknown. The germline CDR1 and CDR2 sequences are SGHVS and FQNEAQ. V was trimmed by 3 bases and J by 2 bases, leaving 17 bases between them. This CDR3 comprises 16 residues. Recently defined diagnostic criteria classed the Susac syndrome patients as definite or probable. This entry belongs to a study of CD8 T cells in Susac syndrome. Study summary: At blood draw, Susac syndrome patients were therapy-naive, on corticosteroids, or on intravenous immunoglobulin alone. Notes on the study in general: The peak of CD8+ clonal expansion in Susac was seen in TEMRA cells and active patients.

A quantity of roughly 0.5 to 1 ug RNA underwent reverse transcription using random hexamers. With immunoSEQ multiplex PCR, TCR beta CDR3 was amplified across 54 Vbeta and 13 Jbeta. TCRdb processed the immunoSEQ multiplex PCR reads anew with MiXCR; each CDR3 protein has one entry. The table records about 83,000 distinct CDR3 sequences, roughly 96% of them present only once. This rearrangement joins TRBV7-8 to TRBJ2-7; TRBD1 might be the D (5 bases). The sequence was obtained from a human donor with Susac syndrome. The material sequenced was CD8+ T cells from PBMCs. CDR3 coding DNA: TGTGCCAGCAGCTTTATCGCGACAGTTTTCGCCTACGAGCAGTACTTC. Amino acid sequence: CASSFIATVFAYEQYF.